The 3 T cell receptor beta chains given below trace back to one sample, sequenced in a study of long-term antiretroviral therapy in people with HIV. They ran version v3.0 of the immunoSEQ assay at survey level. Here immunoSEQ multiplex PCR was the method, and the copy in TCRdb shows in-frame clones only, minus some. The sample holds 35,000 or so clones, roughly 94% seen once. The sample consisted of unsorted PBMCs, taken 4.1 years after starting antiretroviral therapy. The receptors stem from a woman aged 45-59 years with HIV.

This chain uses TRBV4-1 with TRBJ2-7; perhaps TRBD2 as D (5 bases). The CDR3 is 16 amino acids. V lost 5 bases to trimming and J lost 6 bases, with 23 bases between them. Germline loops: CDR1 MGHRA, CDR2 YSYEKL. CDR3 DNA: TGCGCCAGCAGCTTAAGAACCGGACTTACTTTGGGCGAGCAGTACTTC. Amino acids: CASSLRTGLTLGEQYF.

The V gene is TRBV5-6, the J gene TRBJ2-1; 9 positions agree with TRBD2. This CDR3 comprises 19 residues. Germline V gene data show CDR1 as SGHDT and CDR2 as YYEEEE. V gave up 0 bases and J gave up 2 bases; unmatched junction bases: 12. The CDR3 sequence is CASSLVRRGGLVTYNEQFF. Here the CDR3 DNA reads TGTGCCAGCAGCTTGGTTCGGCGGGGGGGCCTAGTAACCTACAATGAGCAGTTCTTC.

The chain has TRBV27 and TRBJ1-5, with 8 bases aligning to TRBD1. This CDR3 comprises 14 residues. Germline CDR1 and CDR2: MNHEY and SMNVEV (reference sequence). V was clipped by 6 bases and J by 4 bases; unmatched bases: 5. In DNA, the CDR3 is TGTGCCAGCAGCGCGAGACAGGGGAATCAGCCCCAGCATTTT. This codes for CASSARQGNQPQHF.